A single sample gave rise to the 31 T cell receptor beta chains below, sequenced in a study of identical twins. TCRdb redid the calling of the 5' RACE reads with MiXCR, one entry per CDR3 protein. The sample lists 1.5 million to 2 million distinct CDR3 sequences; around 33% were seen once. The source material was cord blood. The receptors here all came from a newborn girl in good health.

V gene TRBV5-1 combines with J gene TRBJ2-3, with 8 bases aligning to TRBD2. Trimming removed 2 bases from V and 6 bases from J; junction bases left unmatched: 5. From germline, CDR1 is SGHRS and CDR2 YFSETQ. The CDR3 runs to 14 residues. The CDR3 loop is CASSFGGADDTQYF. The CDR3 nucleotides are TGCGCCAGCAGCTTCGGGGGGGCAGACGATACGCAGTATTTT. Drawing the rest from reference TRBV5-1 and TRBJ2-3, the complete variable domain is KAGVTQTPRYLIKTRGQQVTLSCSPISGHRSVSWYQQTPGQGLQFLFEYFSETQRNKGNFPGRFSGRQFSNSRSEMNVSTLELGDSALYLCASSFGGADDTQYFGPGTRLTVL.

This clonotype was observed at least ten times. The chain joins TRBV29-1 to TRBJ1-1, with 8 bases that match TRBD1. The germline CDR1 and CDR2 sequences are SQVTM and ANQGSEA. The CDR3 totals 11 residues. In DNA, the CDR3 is TGCAGAGCCCAGGGGGCCACTGAAGCTTTCTTT. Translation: CRAQGATEAFF.

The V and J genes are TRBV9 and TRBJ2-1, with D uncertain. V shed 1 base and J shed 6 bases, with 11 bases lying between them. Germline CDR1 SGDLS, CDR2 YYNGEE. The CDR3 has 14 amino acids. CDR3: CASSVRPGSNEQFF. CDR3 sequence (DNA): TGTGCCAGCAGCGTACGTCCGGGCTCCAATGAGCAGTTCTTC.

In nucleotides, the CDR3 is TGTGCCAGCAGTTTAAATGGTGAGCAGTTCTTC. Translation: CASSLNGEQFF. The rearrangement joins TRBV12-3 or TRBV12-4 to TRBJ2-1; no clear D. This CDR3 contains 11 residues. Trimming removed 2 bases at V and 9 bases at J, with 5 bases between.

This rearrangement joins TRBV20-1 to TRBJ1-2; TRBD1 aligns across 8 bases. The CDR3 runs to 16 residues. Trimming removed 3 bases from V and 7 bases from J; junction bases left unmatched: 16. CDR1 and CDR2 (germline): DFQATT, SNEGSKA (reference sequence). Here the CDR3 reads CSASPGTGDIGCGYTF. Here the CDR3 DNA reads TGCAGTGCTAGCCCCGGGACAGGCGATATAGGCTGTGGCTACACCTTC.

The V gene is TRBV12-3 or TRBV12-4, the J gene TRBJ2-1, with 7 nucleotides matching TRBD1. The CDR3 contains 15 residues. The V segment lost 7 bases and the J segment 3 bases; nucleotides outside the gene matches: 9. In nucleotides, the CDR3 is TGTGCCAGCACCGTAGACAGGGTCCACTACAATGAGCAGTTCTTC. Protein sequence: CASTVDRVHYNEQFF.

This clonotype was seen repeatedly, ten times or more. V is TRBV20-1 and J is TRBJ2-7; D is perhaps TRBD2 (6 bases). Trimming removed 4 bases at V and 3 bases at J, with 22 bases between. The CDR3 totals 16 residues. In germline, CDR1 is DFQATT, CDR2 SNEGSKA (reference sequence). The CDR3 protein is CSATERGTLYGYEQYF. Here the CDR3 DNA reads TGCAGTGCTACGGAACGCGGGACTCTGTACGGCTACGAGCAGTACTTC.

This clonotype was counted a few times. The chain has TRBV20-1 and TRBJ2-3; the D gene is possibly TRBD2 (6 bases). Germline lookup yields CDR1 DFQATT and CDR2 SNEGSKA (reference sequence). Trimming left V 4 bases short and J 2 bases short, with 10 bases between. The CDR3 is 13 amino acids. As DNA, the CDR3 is TGCAGTGCTAATGCGGGGATCACAGATACGCAGTATTTT. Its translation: CSANAGITDTQYF.

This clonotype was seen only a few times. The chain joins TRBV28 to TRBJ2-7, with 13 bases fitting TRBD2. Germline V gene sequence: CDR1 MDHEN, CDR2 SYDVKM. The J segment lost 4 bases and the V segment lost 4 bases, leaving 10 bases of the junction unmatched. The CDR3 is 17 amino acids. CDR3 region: CASSSSGAGLAGYEQYF. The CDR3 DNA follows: TGTGCCAGCAGTTCTTCCGGCGCGGGACTAGCGGGGTACGAGCAGTACTTC.

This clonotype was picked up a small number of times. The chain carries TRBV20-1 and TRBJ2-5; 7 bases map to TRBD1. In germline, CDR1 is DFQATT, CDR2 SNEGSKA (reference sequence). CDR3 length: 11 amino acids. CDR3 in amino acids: CRTAGGETQYF. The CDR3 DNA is TGCAGGACTGCAGGGGGAGAGACCCAGTACTTC.

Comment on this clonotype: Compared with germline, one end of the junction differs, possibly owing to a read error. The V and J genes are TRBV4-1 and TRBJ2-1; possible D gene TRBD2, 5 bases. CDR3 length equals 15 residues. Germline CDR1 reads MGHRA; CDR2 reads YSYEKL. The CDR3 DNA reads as TGCGCCAGCAGCCAAGATTTCAGCGGTTACAGTGAGCAGTTCTTC. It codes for CASSQDFSGYSEQFF.

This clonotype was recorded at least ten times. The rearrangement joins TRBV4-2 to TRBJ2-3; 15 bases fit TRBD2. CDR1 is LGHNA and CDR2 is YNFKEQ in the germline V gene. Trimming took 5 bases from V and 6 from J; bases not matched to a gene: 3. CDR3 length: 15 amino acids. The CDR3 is CASSFGLAGGDTQYF. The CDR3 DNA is TGTGCCAGCAGCTTTGGACTAGCGGGAGGGGATACGCAGTATTTT.

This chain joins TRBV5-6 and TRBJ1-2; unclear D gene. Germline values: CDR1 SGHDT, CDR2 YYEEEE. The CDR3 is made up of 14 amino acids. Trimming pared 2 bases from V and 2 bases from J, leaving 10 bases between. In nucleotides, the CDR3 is TGTGCCAGCAGCTTTTTGGACGGAAACTATGGCTACACCTTC. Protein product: CASSFLDGNYGYTF.

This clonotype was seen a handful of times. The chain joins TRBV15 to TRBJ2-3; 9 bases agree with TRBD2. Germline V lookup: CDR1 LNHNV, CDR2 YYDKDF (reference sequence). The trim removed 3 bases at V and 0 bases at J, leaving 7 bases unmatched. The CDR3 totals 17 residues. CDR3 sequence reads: CATSRRRLAESTDTQYF. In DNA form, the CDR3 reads TGTGCCACCAGCAGGCGCCGACTAGCGGAAAGCACAGATACGCAGTATTTT.

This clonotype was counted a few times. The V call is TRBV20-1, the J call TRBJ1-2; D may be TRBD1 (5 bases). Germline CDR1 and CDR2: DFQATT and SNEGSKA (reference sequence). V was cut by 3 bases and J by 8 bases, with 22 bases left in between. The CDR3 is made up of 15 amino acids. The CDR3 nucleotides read TGCAGTGCTAGCTCCCCTCCCCGGGGGAATGGGGGCTACACCTTC. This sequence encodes CSASSPPRGNGGYTF.

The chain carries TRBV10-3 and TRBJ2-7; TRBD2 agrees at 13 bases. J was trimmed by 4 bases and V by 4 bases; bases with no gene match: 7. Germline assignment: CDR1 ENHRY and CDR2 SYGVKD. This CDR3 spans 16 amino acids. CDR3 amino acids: CAISGWGLAGLYEQYF. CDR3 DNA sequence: TGTGCCATCAGTGGTTGGGGACTAGCGGGACTTTACGAGCAGTACTTC.

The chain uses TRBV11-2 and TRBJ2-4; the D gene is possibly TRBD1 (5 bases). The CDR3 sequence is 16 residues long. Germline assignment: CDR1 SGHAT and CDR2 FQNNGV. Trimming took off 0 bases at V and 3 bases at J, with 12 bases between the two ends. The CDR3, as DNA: TGTGCCAGCAGCTTAGACGTGGGGCCGGGCAAAAACATTCAGTACTTC. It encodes CASSLDVGPGKNIQYF.

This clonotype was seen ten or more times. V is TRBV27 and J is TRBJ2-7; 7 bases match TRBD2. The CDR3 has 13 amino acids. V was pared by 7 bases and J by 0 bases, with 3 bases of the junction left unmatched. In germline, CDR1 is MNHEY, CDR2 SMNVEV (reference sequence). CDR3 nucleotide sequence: TGTGCCAGCATTAGCGGGCACTCCTACGAGCAGTACTTC. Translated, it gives CASISGHSYEQYF.

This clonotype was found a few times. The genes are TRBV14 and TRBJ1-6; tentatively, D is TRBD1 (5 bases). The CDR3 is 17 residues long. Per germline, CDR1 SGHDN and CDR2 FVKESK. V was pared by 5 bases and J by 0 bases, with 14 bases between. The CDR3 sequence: CASSDRDSSSYNSPLHF. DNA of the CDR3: TGTGCCAGCAGCGACAGAGACTCGAGCTCCTATAATTCACCCCTCCACTTT.

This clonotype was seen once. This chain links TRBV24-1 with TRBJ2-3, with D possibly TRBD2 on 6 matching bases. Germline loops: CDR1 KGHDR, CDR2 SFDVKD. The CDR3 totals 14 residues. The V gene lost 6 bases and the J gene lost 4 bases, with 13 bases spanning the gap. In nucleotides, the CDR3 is TGTGCCACCAGTTTCGGGTGGGAGGCAGATACGCAGTATTTT. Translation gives CATSFGWEADTQYF.

The DNA for the CDR3 is TGTGCCAGCAGGGCACTCGGGCCCAATCTTAATTCACCCCTCCACTTT. Translating it yields CASRALGPNLNSPLHF. The genes are TRBV2 and TRBJ1-6; D call uncertain. The CDR3 consists of 16 residues. The germline V gene has CDR1 SNHLY and CDR2 FYNNEI. The V gene lost 6 bases and the J gene lost 6 bases, with 18 bases spanning the gap.

CDR3 residues: CASSFDGRGTDTQYF. In DNA, the CDR3 is TGCGCCAGCAGCTTCGACGGGAGAGGCACAGATACGCAGTATTTT. The chain links TRBV5-1 to TRBJ2-3; D might be TRBD2 (6 bases). V shed 2 bases and J shed 1 base, with 11 bases lying between them. The CDR3 runs to 15 residues. Looked up from germline, CDR1 is SGHRS and CDR2 is YFSETQ.

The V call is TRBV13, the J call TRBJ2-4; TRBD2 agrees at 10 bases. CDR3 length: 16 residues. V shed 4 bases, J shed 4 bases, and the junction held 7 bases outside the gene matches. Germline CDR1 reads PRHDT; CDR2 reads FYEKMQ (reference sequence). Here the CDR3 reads CASSSPGLAAKNIQYF. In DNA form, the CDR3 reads TGTGCCAGCAGCTCTCCCGGACTAGCGGCTAAAAACATTCAGTACTTC.

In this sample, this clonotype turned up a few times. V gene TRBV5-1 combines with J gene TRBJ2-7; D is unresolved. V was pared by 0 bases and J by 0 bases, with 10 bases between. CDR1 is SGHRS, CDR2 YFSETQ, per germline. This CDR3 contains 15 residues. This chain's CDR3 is CASSLVPPLSYEQYF. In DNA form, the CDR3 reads TGCGCCAGCAGCTTGGTTCCCCCACTCTCCTACGAGCAGTACTTC. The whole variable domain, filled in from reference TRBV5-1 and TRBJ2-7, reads KAGVTQTPRYLIKTRGQQVTLSCSPISGHRSVSWYQQTPGQGLQFLFEYFSETQRNKGNFPGRFSGRQFSNSRSEMNVSTLELGDSALYLCASSLVPPLSYEQYFGPGTRLTVT.

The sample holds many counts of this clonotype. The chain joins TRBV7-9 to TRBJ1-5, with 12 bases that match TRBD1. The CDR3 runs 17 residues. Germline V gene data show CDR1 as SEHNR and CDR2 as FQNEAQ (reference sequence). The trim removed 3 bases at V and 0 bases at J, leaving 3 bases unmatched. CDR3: CASSLGQGAYSNQPQHF. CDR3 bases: TGTGCCAGCAGCTTGGGACAGGGGGCGTATAGCAATCAGCCCCAGCATTTT. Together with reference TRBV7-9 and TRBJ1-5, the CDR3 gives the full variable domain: DTGVSQNPRHKITKRGQNVTFRCDPISEHNRLYWYRQTLGQGPEFLTYFQNEAQLEKSRLLSDRFSAERPKGSFSTLEIQRTEQGDSAMYLCASSLGQGAYSNQPQHFGDGTRLSIL.

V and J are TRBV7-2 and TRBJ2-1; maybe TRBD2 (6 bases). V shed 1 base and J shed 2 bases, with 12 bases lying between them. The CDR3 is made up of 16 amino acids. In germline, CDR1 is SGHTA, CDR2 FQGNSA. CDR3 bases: TGTGCCAGCAGCTTAGGGTCCCTAGCGACCTACAATGAGCAGTTCTTC. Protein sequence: CASSLGSLATYNEQFF. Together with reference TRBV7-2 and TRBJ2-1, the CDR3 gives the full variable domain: GAGVSQSPSNKVTEKGKDVELRCDPISGHTALYWYRQSLGQGLEFLIYFQGNSAPDKSGLPSDRFSAERTGGSVSTLTIQRTQQEDSAVYLCASSLGSLATYNEQFFGPGTRLTVL.

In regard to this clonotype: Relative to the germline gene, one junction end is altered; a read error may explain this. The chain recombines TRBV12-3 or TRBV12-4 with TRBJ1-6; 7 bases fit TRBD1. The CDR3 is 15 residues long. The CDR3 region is CASSPGQLENSPLHF. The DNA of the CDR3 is TGCGCCAGCAGTCCGGGACAGTTAGAAAATTCACCCCTCCACTTT.

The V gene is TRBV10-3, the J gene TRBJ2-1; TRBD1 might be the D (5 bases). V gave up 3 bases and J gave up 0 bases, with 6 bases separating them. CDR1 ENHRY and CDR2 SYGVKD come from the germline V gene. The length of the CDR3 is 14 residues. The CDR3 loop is CAISDDSSYNEQFF. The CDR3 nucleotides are TGTGCCATCAGTGATGACAGCTCCTACAATGAGCAGTTCTTC.

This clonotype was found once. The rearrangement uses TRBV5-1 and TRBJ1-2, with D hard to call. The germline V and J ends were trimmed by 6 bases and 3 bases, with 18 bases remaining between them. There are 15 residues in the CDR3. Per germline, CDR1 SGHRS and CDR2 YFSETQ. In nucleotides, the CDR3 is TGCGCCAGCATCTTCCTGACGGAGAGGGACTATGGCTACACCTTC. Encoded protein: CASIFLTERDYGYTF.

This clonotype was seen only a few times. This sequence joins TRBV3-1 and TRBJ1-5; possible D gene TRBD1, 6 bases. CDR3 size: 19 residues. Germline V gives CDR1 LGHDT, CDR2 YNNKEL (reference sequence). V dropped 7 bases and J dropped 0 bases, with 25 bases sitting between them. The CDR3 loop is CASIKVDRRAGVSNQPQHF. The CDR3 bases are TGTGCCAGCATCAAGGTAGACAGGAGGGCCGGCGTTAGCAATCAGCCCCAGCATTTT.

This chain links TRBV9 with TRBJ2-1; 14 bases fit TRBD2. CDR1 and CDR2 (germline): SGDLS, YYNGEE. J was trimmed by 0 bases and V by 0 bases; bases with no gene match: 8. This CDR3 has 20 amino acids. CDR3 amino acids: CASSVATSGGVQSSYNEQFF. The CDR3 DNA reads TGTGCCAGCAGCGTAGCGACTAGCGGGGGGGTTCAGAGCTCCTACAATGAGCAGTTCTTC.